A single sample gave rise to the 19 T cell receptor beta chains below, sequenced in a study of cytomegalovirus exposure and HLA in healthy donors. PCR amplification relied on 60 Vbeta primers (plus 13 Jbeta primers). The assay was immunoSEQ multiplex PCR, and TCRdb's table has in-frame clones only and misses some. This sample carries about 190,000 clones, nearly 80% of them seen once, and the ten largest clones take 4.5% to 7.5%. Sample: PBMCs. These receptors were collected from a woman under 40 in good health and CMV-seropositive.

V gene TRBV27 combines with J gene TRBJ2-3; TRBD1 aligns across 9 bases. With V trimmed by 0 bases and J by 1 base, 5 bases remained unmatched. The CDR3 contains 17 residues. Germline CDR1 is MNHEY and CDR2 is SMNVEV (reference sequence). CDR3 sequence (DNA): TGTGCCAGCAGTTTATCCAAGGGACAGGGACGCACAGATACGCAGTATTTT. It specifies CASSLSKGQGRTDTQYF.

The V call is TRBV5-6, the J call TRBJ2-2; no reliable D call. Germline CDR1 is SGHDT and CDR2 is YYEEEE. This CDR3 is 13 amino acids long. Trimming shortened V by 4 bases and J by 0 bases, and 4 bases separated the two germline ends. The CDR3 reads CASSLTNTGELFF. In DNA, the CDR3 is TGTGCCAGCAGCCTAACGAACACCGGGGAGCTGTTTTTT. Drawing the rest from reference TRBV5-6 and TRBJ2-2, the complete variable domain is DAGVTQSPTHLIKTRGQQVTLRCSPKSGHDTVSWYQQALGQGPQFIFQYYEEEERQRGNFPDRFSGHQFPNYSSELNVNALLLGDSALYLCASSLTNTGELFFGEGSRLTVL.

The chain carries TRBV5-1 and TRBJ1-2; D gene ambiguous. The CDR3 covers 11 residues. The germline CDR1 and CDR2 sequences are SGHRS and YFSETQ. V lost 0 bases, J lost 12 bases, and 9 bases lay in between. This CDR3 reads CASSLGGRHTF. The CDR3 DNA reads TGCGCCAGCAGCTTGGGCGGCCGCCACACCTTC. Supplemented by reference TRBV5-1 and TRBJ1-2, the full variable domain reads KAGVTQTPRYLIKTRGQQVTLSCSPISGHRSVSWYQQTPGQGLQFLFEYFSETQRNKGNFPGRFSGRQFSNSRSEMNVSTLELGDSALYLCASSLGGRHTFGSGTRLTVV.

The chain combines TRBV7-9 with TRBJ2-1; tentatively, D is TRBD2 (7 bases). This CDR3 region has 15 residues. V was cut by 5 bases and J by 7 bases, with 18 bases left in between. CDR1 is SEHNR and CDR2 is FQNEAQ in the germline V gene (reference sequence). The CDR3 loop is CASSGLEGGGNEQFF. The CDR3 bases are TGTGCCAGCAGCGGCCTAGAAGGGGGGGGGAATGAGCAGTTCTTC.

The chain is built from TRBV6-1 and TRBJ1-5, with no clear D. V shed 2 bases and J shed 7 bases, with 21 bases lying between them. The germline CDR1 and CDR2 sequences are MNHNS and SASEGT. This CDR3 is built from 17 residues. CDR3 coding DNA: TGTGCCAGCAGTGAAACCGGATCCGCCCTTACGGGGCAGCCCCAGCATTTT. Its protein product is CASSETGSALTGQPQHF.

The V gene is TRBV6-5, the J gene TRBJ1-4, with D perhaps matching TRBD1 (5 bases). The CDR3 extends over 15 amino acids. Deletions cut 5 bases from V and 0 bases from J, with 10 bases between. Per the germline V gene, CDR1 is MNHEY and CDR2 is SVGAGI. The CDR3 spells CASSQTGSTNEKLFF. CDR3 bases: TGTGCCAGCAGTCAAACAGGTTCAACTAATGAAAAACTGTTTTTT.

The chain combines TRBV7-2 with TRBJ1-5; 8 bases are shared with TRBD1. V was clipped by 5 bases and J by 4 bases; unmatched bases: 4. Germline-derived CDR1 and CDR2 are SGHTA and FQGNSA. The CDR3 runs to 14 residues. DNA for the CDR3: TGTGCCAGCAGCCTAGACAGGGGAAATCAGCCCCAGCATTTT. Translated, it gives CASSLDRGNQPQHF.

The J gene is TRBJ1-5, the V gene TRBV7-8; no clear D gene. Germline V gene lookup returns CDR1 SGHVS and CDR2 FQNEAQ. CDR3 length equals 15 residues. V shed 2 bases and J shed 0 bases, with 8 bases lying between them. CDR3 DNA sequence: TGTGCCAGCAGCTTACGACGGGATAGCAATCAGCCCCAGCATTTT. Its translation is CASSLRRDSNQPQHF.

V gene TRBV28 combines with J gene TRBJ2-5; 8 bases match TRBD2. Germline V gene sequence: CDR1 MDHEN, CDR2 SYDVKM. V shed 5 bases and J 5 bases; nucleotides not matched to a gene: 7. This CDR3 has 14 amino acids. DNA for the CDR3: TGTGCCAGCAGTCCGAGCGGGGGCGGGGAGACCCAGTACTTC. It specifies CASSPSGGGETQYF.

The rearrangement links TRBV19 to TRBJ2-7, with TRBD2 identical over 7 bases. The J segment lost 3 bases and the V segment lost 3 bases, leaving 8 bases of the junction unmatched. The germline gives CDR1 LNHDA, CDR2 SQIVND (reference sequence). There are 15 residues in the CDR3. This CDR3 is CASSMGAGDHYEQYF. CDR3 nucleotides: TGTGCCAGTAGTATGGGTGCGGGAGATCACTACGAGCAGTACTTC. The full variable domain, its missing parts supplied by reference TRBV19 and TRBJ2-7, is DGGITQSPKYLFRKEGQNVTLSCEQNLNHDAMYWYRQDPGQGLRLIYYSQIVNDFQKGDIAEGYSVSREKKESFPLTVTSAQKNPTAFYLCASSMGAGDHYEQYFGPGTRLTVT.

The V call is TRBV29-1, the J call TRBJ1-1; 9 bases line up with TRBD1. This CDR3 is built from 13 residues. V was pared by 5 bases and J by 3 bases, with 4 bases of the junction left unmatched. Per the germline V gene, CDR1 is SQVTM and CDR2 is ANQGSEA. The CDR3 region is CSVRTGAYTEAFF. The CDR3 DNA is TGCAGCGTTCGGACAGGGGCTTACACTGAAGCTTTCTTT.

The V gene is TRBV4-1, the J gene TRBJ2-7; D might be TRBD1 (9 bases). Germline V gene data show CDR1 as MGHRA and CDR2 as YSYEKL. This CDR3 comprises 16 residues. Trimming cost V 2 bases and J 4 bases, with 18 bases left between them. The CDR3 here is CASSQRGGTGFYEQYF. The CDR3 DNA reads TGCGCCAGCAGCCAACGCGGGGGGACAGGGTTTTACGAGCAGTACTTC.

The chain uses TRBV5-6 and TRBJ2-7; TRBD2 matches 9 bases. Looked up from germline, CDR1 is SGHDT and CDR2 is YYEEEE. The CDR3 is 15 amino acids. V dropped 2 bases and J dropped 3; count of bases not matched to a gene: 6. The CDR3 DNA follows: TGTGCCAGCAGCTTAATAGCGGGGGTGGGCTACGAGCAGTACTTC. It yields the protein CASSLIAGVGYEQYF.

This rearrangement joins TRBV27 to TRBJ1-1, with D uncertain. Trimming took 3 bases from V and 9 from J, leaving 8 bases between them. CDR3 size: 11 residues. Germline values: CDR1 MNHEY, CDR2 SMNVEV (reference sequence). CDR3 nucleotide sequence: TGTGCCAGCAGTTTTCTGAGTAAAGCTTTCTTT. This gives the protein CASSFLSKAFF.

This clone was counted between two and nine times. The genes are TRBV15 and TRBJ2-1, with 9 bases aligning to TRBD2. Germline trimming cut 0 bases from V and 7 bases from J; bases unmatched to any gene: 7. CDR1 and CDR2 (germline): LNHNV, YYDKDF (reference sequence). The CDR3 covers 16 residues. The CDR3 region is CATSRDWLSGRNEQFF. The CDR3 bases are TGTGCCACCAGCAGAGATTGGCTTAGCGGGAGAAATGAGCAGTTCTTC.

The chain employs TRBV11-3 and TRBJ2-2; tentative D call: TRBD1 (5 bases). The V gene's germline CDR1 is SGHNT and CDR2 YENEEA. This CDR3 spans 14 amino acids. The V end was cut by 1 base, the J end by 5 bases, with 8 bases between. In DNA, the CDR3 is TGTGCCAGCAGCTTAGGCAGGGAAACCGGGGAGCTGTTTTTT. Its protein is CASSLGRETGELFF.

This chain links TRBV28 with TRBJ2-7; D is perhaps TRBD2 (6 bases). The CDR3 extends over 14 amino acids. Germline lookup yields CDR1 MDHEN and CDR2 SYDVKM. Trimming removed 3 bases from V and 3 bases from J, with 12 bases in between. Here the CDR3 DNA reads TGTGCCAGCAGTTTGACCGGGAGACACTACGAGCAGTACTTC. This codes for CASSLTGRHYEQYF.

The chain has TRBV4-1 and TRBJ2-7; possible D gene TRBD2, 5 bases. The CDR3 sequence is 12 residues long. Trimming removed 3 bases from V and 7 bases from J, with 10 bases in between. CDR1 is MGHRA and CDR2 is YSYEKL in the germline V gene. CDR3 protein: CASSHQTGEQYF. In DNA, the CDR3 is TGCGCCAGCAGCCACCAGACGGGGGAGCAGTACTTC.

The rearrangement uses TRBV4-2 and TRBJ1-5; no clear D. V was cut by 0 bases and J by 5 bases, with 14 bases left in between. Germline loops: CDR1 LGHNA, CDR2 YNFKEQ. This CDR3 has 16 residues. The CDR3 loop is CASSQEIGRPDQPQHF. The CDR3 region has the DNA TGTGCCAGCAGCCAAGAGATCGGCAGGCCGGATCAGCCCCAGCATTTT.